The 5 T cell receptor beta chains below all came from one sample that was sequenced in a study of shared clonotypes between healthy human individuals. Naive CD8 populations comprised CD45RO-negative cells positively selected for CCR7, excluding terminally differentiated effector memory CD45RA+ cells. Sequencing used immunoSEQ multiplex PCR; TCRdb keeps in-frame clones, though not all of them. The sample records 800,000 or so clones, 96% being singletons. The sample was naive CD8+ T cells sorted from blood. The receptors come from a man younger than 45 in good health.

The chain carries TRBV6-1 and TRBJ2-5; D perhaps matches TRBD1 (5 bases). There are 17 residues in the CDR3. V shed 1 base and J shed 2 bases, with 17 bases lying between them. The germline V gene encodes CDR1 MNHNS and CDR2 SASEGT. CDR3 sequence reads: CASSEVFGVREQETQYF. CDR3 DNA: TGTGCCAGCAGTGAAGTTTTTGGGGTCAGGGAACAAGAGACCCAGTACTTC.

Turning to this clone: At one end, the junction sequence differs from germline, possibly due to a read error. The chain joins TRBV7-7 to TRBJ2-1; possible D gene TRBD1, 7 bases. There are 15 residues in the CDR3. In germline, CDR1 is SSHAT, CDR2 FNYEAQ (reference sequence). The CDR3 reads CASSLGSGGLNEQFF. DNA for the CDR3: TGTGCTAGCAGCTTAGGGTCAGGGGGGCTCAATGAGCAGTTCTTC.

CDR3 nucleotides: TGTGCCATCAGTGAGTTTGACGGGTACGAGCAGTACTTC. It specifies CAISEFDGYEQYF. V gene TRBV10-3 combines with J gene TRBJ2-7; no clear D. CDR3 length: 13 residues. Per the germline V gene, CDR1 is ENHRY and CDR2 is SYGVKD. Trimming pared 1 base from V and 4 bases from J, leaving 8 bases between.

The V call is TRBV9, the J call TRBJ1-2; D may be TRBD1 (5 bases). This CDR3 spans 17 amino acids. Germline CDR1 is SGDLS and CDR2 is YYNGEE. Trimming stripped 3 bases from V and 3 bases from J, with 21 bases between. The CDR3 here is CASSGEGTVIRDYGYTF. The DNA of the CDR3 is TGTGCCAGCAGCGGAGAGGGGACGGTGATTAGGGACTATGGCTACACCTTC.

The rearrangement joins TRBV7-9 to TRBJ2-7; 9 bases agree with TRBD2. Trimming took 7 bases from V and 3 from J; bases not matched to a gene: 1. The CDR3 covers 12 residues. Germline-derived CDR1 and CDR2 are SEHNR and FQNEAQ (reference sequence). Here the CDR3 DNA reads TGTGCCAGCATTAGCGGGGGCTACGAGCAGTACTTC. Its translation is CASISGGYEQYF.